This T cell receptor (beta chain) was observed in a study of CD8+ T cells in alopecia areata. Study background: Among treated patients, oral tofacitinib was administered at 5 to 10 mg twice daily. Percent affected scalp area, the SALT score, rated treated patients' severity. Broader study findings: Elevated clonality characterized lesional scalp relative to normal scalp, particularly in alopecia totalis/universalis. Scalp specimens additionally yield sequences from normal skin's resident alphabeta T cells.

The treatment was: oral pan-JAK inhibitor, 5-10 mg twice daily. Per the germline V gene, CDR1 is SGHRS and CDR2 is YFSETQ. CDR3 length: 15 residues. V dropped 3 bases and J dropped 7; count of bases not matched to a gene: 7. On this clone itself: Its matching antigen is unknown.

RNA extraction was followed by reverse transcription into cDNA, which acted as the sequencing template. Libraries were prepared by immunoSEQ multiplex PCR; TCRdb keeps only in-frame clonotypes and omits some of them. The repertoire holds 150,000 to 200,000 clones, with around 60% as singletons. The genes are TRBV5-1 and TRBJ2-1, with TRBD1 matching 10 bases. The source material was CD4+ T cells sorted from blood, sampled around week 50, from a patient treated with tofacitinib. The sequence came from a human donor with alopecia areata. The CDR3 nucleotides read TGCGCCAGCAGCTCAGGGTGGACAGGGGGTAATGAGCAGTTCTTC. Translating it yields CASSSGWTGGNEQFF.